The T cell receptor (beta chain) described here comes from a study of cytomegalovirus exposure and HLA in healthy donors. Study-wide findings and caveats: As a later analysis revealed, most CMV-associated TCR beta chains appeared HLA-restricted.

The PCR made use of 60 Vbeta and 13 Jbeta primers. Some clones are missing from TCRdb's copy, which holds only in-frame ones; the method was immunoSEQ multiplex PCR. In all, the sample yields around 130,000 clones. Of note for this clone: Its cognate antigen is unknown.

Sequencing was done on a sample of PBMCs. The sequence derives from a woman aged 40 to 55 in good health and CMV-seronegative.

CDR3 protein: CASKEVGETQYF. The DNA of the CDR3 is TGTGCCAGCAAGGAGGTCGGGGAGACCCAGTACTTC. The V call is TRBV7-9, the J call TRBJ2-5; the D gene is possibly TRBD2 (5 bases). Trimming shortened V by 7 bases and J by 5 bases, and 11 bases separated the two germline ends. This CDR3 has 12 residues. Germline lookup yields CDR1 SEHNR and CDR2 FQNEAQ (reference sequence).